This T cell receptor beta chain emerged from a study of T cells after yellow fever vaccination. The wider study: Any fraction with a low cell number was prepared using SMART-Seq v4 Ultra Low Input. Study-wide results and caveats: Most primary-vaccination clones reappeared after the booster (approximately 96% CD4, 75% to 90% CD8). Across the CD4 and CD8 compartments, a small share of clonotypes was present in both.

The TCR cDNA carried a universal primer site and UMIs from 5'RACE template switching. TCRdb passed the 5' RACE reads through MiXCR, listing each CDR3 protein once. Here the sample spans hundreds of thousands of distinct CDR3 sequences, roughly 13% being singletons. Per the germline V gene, CDR1 is KGHSH and CDR2 is LQKENI. The CDR3 is 14 amino acids. The trim removed 0 bases at V and 6 bases at J, leaving 1 base unmatched. This clonotype appeared a few times. Its specificity is unknown. V is TRBV18 and J is TRBJ2-7; 11 bases align to TRBD1. The TCR sequence derives from a man aged 30-40 years who received the YFV17D yellow fever vaccine. The sample here was PBMCs, taken on the day of the yellow fever booster vaccination. The CDR3 nucleotides read TGTGCCAGCTCACCACCGGGGACAGGGGGCGAGCAGTACTTC. Translating gives CASSPPGTGGEQYF. Full variable domain (rest looked up from reference TRBV18 and TRBJ2-7): NAGVMQNPRHLVRRRGQEARLRCSPMKGHSHVYWYRQLPEEGLKFMVYLQKENIIDESGMPKERFSAEFPKEGPSILRIQQVVRGDSAAYFCASSPPGTGGEQYFGPGTRLTVT.